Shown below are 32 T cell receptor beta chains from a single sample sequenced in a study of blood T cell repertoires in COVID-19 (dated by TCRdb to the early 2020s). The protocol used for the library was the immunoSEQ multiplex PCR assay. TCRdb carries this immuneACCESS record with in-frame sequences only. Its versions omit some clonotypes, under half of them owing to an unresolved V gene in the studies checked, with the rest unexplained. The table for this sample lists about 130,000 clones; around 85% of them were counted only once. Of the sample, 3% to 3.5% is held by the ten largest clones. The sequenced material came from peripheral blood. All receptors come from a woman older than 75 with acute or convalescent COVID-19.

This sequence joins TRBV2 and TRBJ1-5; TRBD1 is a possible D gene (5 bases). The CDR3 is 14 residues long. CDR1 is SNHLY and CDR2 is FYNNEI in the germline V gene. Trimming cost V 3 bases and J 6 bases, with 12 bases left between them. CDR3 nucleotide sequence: TGTGCCAGCAGTGAGCATGGGGGGGGTCAGCCCCAGCATTTT. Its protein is CASSEHGGGQPQHF.

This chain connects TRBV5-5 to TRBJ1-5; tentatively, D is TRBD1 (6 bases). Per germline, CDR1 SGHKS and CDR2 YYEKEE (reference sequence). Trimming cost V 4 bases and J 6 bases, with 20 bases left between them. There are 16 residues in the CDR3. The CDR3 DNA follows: TGTGCCAGCAGCAACAGGACAGAACCCGGAGGTCAGCCCCAGCATTTT. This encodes CASSNRTEPGGQPQHF.

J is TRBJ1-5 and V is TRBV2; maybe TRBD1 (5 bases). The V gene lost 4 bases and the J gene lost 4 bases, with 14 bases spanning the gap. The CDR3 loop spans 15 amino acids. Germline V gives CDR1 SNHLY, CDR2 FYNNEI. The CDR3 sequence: CASSVGQGLNQPQHF. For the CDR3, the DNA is TGTGCCAGCAGTGTTGGTCAGGGATTAAATCAGCCCCAGCATTTT.

The CDR3 here is CASSLGTGINQPQHF. CDR3 nucleotide sequence: TGTGCCAGCAGCTTGGGGACAGGGATCAATCAGCCCCAGCATTTT. The chain combines TRBV11-2 with TRBJ1-5; 9 bases agree with TRBD1. Losses at the gene ends were 3 bases for V and 3 bases for J; bases not matched to a gene: 3. CDR3 size: 15 residues. Germline V lookup: CDR1 SGHAT, CDR2 FQNNGV.

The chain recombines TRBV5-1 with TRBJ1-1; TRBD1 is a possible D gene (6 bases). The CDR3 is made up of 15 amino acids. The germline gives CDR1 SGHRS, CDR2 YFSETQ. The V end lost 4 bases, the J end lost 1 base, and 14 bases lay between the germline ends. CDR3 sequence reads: CASSGTGSGNTEAFF. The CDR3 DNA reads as TGCGCCAGCAGCGGTACAGGGTCGGGGAACACTGAAGCTTTCTTT.

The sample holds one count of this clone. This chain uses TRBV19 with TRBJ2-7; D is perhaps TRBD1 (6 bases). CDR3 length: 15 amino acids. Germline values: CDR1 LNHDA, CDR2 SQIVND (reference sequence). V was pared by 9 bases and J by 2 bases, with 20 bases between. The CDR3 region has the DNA TGTGCCAGCAGCGACGGACCCCAGGGGCCCTACGAGCAGTACTTC. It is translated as CASSDGPQGPYEQYF.

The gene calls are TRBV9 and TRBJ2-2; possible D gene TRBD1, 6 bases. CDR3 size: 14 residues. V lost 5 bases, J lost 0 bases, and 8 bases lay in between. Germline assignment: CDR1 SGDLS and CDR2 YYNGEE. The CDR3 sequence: CASRRGSNTGELFF. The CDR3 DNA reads TGTGCCAGCAGGAGGGGGTCGAACACCGGGGAGCTGTTTTTT.

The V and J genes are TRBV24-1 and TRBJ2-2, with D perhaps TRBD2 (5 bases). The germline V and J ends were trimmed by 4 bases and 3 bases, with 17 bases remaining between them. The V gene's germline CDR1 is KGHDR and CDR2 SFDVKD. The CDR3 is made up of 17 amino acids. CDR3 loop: CATSDPISGGDTGELFF. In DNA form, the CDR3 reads TGTGCCACCAGTGACCCGATCAGCGGAGGAGACACCGGGGAGCTGTTTTTT.

CDR3 amino acids: CAWSWADRITYGYTF. The CDR3 nucleotides read TGTGCCTGGAGTTGGGCAGACAGGATAACCTATGGCTACACCTTC. V usage is TRBV30 and J usage is TRBJ1-2; possible D gene TRBD1, 6 bases. V was cut by 2 bases and J by 4 bases, with 17 bases left in between. CDR1 is GTSNPN, CDR2 SVGIG, per germline (reference sequence). There are 15 residues in the CDR3.

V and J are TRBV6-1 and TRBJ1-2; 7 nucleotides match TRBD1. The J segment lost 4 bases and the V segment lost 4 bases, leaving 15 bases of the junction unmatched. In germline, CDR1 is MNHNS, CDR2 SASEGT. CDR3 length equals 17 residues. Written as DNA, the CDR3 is TGTGCCAGCAGTGGGCGGGACAGACCACTTACGGTCTATGGCTACACCTTC. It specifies CASSGRDRPLTVYGYTF.

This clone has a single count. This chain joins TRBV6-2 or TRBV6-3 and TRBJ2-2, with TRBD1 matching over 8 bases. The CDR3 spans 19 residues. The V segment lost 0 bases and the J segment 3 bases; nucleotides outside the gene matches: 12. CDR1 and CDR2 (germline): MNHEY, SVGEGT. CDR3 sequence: CASSYSRVPDRDYTGELFF. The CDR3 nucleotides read TGTGCCAGCAGTTACTCGAGGGTACCGGACAGGGACTACACCGGGGAGCTGTTTTTT.

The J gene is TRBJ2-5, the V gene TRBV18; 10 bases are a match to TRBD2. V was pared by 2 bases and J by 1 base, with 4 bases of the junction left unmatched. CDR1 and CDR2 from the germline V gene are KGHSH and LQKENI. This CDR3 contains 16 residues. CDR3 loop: CASSPISGGAQETQYF. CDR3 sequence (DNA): TGTGCCAGCTCACCAATAAGCGGGGGGGCCCAAGAGACCCAGTACTTC.

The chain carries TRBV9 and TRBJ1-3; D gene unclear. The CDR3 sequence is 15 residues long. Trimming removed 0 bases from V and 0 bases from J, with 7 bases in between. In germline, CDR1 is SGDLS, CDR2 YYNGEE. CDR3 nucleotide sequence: TGTGCCAGCAGCGTAGGTCTCCTCTCTGGAAACACCATATATTTT. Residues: CASSVGLLSGNTIYF.

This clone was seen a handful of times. Here the CDR3 DNA reads TGTGCCTGGAGTGCCCGGGAGAACTATGGCTACACCTTC. Amino acids: CAWSARENYGYTF. The rearrangement uses TRBV30 and TRBJ1-2; D is ambiguous. Germline values: CDR1 GTSNPN, CDR2 SVGIG (reference sequence). V was shortened by 1 base and J by 2 bases, with 8 bases between the two germline ends. The CDR3 consists of 13 residues.

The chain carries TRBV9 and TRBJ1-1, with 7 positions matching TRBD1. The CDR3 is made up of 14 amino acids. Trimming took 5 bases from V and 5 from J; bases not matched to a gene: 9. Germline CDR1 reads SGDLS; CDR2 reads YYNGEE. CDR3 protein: CASSVQGRRTEAFF. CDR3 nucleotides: TGTGCCAGCAGTGTACAGGGGAGAAGGACTGAAGCTTTCTTT. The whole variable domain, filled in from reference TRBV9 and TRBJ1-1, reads DSGVTQTPKHLITATGQRVTLRCSPRSGDLSVYWYQQSLDQGLQFLIQYYNGEERAKGNILERFSAQQFPDLHSELNLSSLELGDSALYFCASSVQGRRTEAFFGQGTRLTVV.

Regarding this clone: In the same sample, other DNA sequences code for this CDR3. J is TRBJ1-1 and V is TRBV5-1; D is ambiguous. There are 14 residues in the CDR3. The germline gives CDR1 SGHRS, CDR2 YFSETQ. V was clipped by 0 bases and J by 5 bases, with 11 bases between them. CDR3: CASSLAGVGTEAFF. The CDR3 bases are TGCGCCAGCAGCTTGGCCGGGGTTGGGACTGAAGCTTTCTTT.

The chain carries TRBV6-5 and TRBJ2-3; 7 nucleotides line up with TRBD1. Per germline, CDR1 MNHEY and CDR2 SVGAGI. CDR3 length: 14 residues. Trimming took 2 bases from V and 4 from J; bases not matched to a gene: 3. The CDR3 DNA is TGTGCCAGCAGTTACGTCCAGGGGGCAGATACGCAGTATTTT. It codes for CASSYVQGADTQYF.

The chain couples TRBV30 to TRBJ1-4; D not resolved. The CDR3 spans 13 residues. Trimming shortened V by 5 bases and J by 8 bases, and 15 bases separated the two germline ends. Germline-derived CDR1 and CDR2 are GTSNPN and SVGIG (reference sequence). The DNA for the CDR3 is TGTGCCTGGGGCCCCGAGTCGAAAGAAAAACTGTTTTTT. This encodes CAWGPESKEKLFF.

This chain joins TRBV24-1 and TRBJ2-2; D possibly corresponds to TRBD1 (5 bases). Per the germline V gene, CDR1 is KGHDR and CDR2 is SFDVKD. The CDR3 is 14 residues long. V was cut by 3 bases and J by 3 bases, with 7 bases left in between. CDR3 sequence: CATSDARDTGELFF. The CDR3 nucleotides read TGTGCCACCAGTGATGCCAGGGACACCGGGGAGCTGTTTTTT.

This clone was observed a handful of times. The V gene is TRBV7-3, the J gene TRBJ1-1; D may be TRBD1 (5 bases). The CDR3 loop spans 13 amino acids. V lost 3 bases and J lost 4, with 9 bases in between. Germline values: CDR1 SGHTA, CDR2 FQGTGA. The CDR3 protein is CASSFGRGTEAFF. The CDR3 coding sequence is TGTGCCAGCAGCTTCGGTAGGGGCACTGAAGCTTTCTTT.

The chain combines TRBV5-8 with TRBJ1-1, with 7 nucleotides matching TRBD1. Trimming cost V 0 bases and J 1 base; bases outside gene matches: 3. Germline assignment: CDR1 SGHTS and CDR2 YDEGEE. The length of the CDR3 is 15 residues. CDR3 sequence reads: CASSLGQGGNTEAFF. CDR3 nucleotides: TGTGCCAGCAGCTTGGGACAGGGTGGGAACACTGAAGCTTTCTTT.

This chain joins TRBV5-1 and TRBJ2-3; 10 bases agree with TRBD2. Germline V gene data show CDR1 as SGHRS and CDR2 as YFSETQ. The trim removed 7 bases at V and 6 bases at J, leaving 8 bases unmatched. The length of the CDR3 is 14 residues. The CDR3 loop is CASQLAGPGDTQYF. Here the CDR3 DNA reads TGCGCCAGCCAACTAGCGGGGCCTGGGGATACGCAGTATTTT.

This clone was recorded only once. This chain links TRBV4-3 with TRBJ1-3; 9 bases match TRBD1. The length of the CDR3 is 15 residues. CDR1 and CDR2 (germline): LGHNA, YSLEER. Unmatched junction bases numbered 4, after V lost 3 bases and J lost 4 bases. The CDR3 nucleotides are TGCGCCAGCAGCCACGGGGACAGGGACGGAAACACCATATATTTT. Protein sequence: CASSHGDRDGNTIYF.

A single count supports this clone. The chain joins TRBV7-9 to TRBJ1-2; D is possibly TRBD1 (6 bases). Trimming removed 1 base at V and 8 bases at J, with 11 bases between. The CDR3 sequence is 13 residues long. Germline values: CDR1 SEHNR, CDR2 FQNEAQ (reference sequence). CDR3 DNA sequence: TGTGCCAGCAGCTTAGTACAGGGAAGCGGCTACACCTTC. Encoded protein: CASSLVQGSGYTF.

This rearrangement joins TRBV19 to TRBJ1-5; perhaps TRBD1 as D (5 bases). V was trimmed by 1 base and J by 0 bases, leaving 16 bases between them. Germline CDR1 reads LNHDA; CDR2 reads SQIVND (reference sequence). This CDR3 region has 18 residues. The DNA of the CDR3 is TGTGCCAGTAGTATAGTCGCCCCCCGGGGGGATAGCAATCAGCCCCAGCATTTT. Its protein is CASSIVAPRGDSNQPQHF.

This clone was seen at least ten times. The CDR3, as DNA: TGTGCCAGCAGCTCCCGCGGAGGGGACGACTACTACGAGCAGTACTTC. Translated, it gives CASSSRGGDDYYEQYF. This sequence joins TRBV7-9 and TRBJ2-7; a weak D match, TRBD2 (6 bases). CDR1 SEHNR and CDR2 FQNEAQ come from the germline V gene (reference sequence). The CDR3 extends over 16 amino acids. V lost 4 bases and J 3 bases, leaving 19 bases between the germline ends. Full variable domain (missing parts from reference TRBV7-9 and TRBJ2-7): DTGVSQNPRHKITKRGQNVTFRCDPISEHNRLYWYRQTLGQGPEFLTYFQNEAQLEKSRLLSDRFSAERPKGSFSTLEIQRTEQGDSAMYLCASSSRGGDDYYEQYFGPGTRLTVT.

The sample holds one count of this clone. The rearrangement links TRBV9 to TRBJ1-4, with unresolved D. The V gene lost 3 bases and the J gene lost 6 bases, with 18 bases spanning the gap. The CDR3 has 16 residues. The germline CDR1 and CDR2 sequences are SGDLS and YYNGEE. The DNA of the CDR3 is TGTGCCAGCAGCGCCAGTTCGGGTCAACCGTATGAAAAACTGTTTTTT. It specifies CASSASSGQPYEKLFF.

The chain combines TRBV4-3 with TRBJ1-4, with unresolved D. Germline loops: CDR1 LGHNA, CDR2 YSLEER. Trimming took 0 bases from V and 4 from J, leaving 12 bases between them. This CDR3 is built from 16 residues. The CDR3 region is CASSQDGGRINEKLFF. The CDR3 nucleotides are TGCGCCAGCAGCCAAGATGGCGGCAGAATTAATGAAAAACTGTTTTTT.

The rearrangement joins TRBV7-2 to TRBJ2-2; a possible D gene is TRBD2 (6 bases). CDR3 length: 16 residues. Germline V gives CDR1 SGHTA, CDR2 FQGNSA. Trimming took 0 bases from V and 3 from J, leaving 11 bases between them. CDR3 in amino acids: CASSLAGWGDTGELFF. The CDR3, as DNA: TGTGCCAGCAGCTTAGCAGGGTGGGGGGACACCGGGGAGCTGTTTTTT.

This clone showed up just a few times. CDR3 in amino acids: CASSSWGEYGYTF. The CDR3 nucleotides read TGTGCCAGCAGCTCCTGGGGCGAGTATGGCTACACCTTC. The chain uses TRBV7-2 and TRBJ1-2, with D possibly matching TRBD1 (5 bases). Germline loops: CDR1 SGHTA, CDR2 FQGNSA. The CDR3 consists of 13 residues. V gave up 4 bases and J gave up 5 bases, with 11 bases separating them.

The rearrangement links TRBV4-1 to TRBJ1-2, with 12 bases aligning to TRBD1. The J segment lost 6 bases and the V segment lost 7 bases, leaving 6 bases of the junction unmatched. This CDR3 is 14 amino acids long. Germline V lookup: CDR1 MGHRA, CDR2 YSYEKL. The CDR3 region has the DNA TGCGCCAGCACAGGGACAGGGGGCGTCAATGGCTACACCTTC. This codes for CASTGTGGVNGYTF.

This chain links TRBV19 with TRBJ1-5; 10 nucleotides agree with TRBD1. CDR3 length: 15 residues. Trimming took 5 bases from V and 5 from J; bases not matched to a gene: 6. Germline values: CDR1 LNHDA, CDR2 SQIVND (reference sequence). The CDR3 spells CASSGWTGGDQPQHF. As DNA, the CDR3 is TGTGCCAGTAGTGGCTGGACAGGGGGAGATCAGCCCCAGCATTTT.